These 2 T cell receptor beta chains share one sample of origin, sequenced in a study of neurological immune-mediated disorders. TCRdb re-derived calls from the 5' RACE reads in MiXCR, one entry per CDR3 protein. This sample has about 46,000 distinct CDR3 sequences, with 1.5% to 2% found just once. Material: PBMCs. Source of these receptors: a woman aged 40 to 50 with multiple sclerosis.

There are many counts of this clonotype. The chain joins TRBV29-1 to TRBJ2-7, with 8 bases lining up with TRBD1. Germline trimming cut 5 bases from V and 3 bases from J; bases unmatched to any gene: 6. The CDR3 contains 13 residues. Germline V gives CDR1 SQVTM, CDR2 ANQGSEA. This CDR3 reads CSVNKQGVYEQYF. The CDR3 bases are TGCAGCGTTAACAAACAGGGGGTCTACGAGCAGTACTTC.

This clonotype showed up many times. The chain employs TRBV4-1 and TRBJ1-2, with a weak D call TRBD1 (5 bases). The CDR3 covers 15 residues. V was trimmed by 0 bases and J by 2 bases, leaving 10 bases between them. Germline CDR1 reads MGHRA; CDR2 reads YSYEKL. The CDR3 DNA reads TGCGCCAGCAGCCAAGATCAGTCAGGGAACTATGGCTACACCTTC. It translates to CASSQDQSGNYGYTF.